These 21 T cell receptor beta chains originate from one sample sequenced in a study of sequential checkpoint blockade in melanoma. Treatment defined: randomized to nivolumab then ipilimumab (arm A) or the reverse (arm B). TCRdb's copy holds only in-frame clones and misses some; the assay was immunoSEQ multiplex PCR. The sample shows roughly 6,300 clones, more than 25% of them seen only once. This sample comprised tumor tissue (inferred from file names), obtained from a patient given nivolumab and ipilimumab in sequence. The receptor source for this set is a human donor with melanoma.

At least ten counts were recorded for this clone. The J gene is TRBJ1-2, the V gene TRBV11-3; perhaps TRBD1 as D (5 bases). This CDR3 spans 16 amino acids. V lost 3 bases and J 2 bases, leaving 16 bases between the germline ends. The germline CDR1 and CDR2 sequences are SGHNT and YENEEA. CDR3 amino acids: CASSLGHQLLNYGYTF. The CDR3 DNA follows: TGTGCCAGCAGCTTGGGGCACCAGTTATTAAACTATGGCTACACCTTC. Full variable domain (rest looked up from reference TRBV11-3 and TRBJ1-2): EAGVVQSPRYKIIEKKQPVAFWCNPISGHNTLYWYLQNLGQGPELLIRYENEEAVDDSQLPKDRFSAERLKGVDSTLKIQPAELGDSAVYLCASSLGHQLLNYGYTFGSGTRLTVV.

The chain links TRBV15 to TRBJ2-3; 9 nucleotides match TRBD1. The CDR3 totals 14 residues. Germline CDR1 and CDR2: LNHNV and YYDKDF (reference sequence). The trim removed 4 bases at V and 6 bases at J, leaving 5 bases unmatched. CDR3 loop: CATSTWTGVDTQYF. Written as DNA, the CDR3 is TGTGCCACCAGCACCTGGACAGGGGTGGATACGCAGTATTTT.

This clone was counted a few times. This chain uses TRBV28 with TRBJ1-4, with 10 bases lining up with TRBD1. This CDR3 comprises 14 residues. Germline V gene data show CDR1 as MDHEN and CDR2 as SYDVKM. Trimming at V came to 7 bases and at J to 8 bases, leaving 7 bases not matched to a gene. The chain's CDR3 is CASTKDRGGEKLFF. For the CDR3, the DNA is TGTGCCAGCACGAAGGACAGGGGGGGGGAAAAACTGTTTTTT. The full variable domain, completed using reference TRBV28 and TRBJ1-4, is DVKVTQSSRYLVKRTGEKVFLECVQDMDHENMFWYRQDPGLGLRLIYFSYDVKMKEKGDIPEGYSVSREKKERFSLILESASTNQTSMYLCASTKDRGGEKLFFGSGTQLSVL.

J is TRBJ2-3 and V is TRBV5-1; 7 nucleotides align to TRBD1. The CDR3 runs to 15 residues. With V trimmed by 5 bases and J by 1 base, 7 bases remained unmatched. Germline V CDR1 and CDR2: SGHRS, YFSETQ. CDR3 sequence reads: CASRPGTAGTDTQYF. The CDR3 bases are TGCGCCAGCAGACCTGGGACAGCCGGCACAGATACGCAGTATTTT.

This chain joins TRBV11-3 and TRBJ2-1; 10 bases align to TRBD1. The CDR3 runs to 16 residues. Trimming removed 5 bases from V and 8 bases from J; junction bases left unmatched: 12. Germline assignment: CDR1 SGHNT and CDR2 YENEEA. The CDR3 DNA follows: TGTGCCAGCAGCCAGCGGGGACAGGGGAATTCGGATGAGCAGTTCTTC. Translating gives CASSQRGQGNSDEQFF. Looking up the rest from reference TRBV11-3 and TRBJ2-1 gives the full variable domain: EAGVVQSPRYKIIEKKQPVAFWCNPISGHNTLYWYLQNLGQGPELLIRYENEEAVDDSQLPKDRFSAERLKGVDSTLKIQPAELGDSAVYLCASSQRGQGNSDEQFFGPGTRLTVL.

This clone was counted only a few times. This sequence joins TRBV6-8 and TRBJ2-7, with D uncertain. Trimming pared 7 bases from V and 6 bases from J, leaving 19 bases between. Per the germline V gene, CDR1 is MNHGY and CDR2 is SAAAGT. The CDR3 sequence is 14 residues long. The CDR3 nucleotides are TGTGCCAGCATCCGGACCTCCTCTGCCTCCGAGCAGTACTTC. Residues: CASIRTSSASEQYF.

The V and J genes are TRBV19 and TRBJ2-3, with 9 bases that match TRBD2. Losses at the gene ends were 7 bases for V and 2 bases for J; bases not matched to a gene: 7. The CDR3 runs to 15 residues. Germline lookup yields CDR1 LNHDA and CDR2 SQIVND (reference sequence). CDR3 in DNA: TGTGCCAGTAATAGGCTAGCGGGGAACACAGATACGCAGTATTTT. Encoded protein: CASNRLAGNTDTQYF. Filled out from reference TRBV19 and TRBJ2-3, the complete variable domain reads DGGITQSPKYLFRKEGQNVTLSCEQNLNHDAMYWYRQDPGQGLRLIYYSQIVNDFQKGDIAEGYSVSREKKESFPLTVTSAQKNPTAFYLCASNRLAGNTDTQYFGPGTRLTVL.

This clone was recorded many times. The chain uses TRBV9 and TRBJ2-1, with D hard to call. Trimming removed 0 bases at V and 4 bases at J, with 11 bases between. The germline V gene encodes CDR1 SGDLS and CDR2 YYNGEE. The CDR3 has 15 amino acids. The CDR3 loop reads CASSVADYFYNEQFF. The DNA of the CDR3 is TGTGCCAGCAGCGTAGCCGATTATTTTTACAATGAGCAGTTCTTC.

This clone has just a few counts. V usage is TRBV6-8 and J usage is TRBJ1-3, with D maybe TRBD1 (5 bases). This CDR3 region has 15 residues. CDR1 is MNHGY and CDR2 is SAAAGT in the germline V gene. V was pared by 2 bases and J by 0 bases, with 8 bases between. The CDR3 bases are TGTGCCAGCAGTTACGCCGGGACCTCTGGAAACACCATATATTTT. Residues: CASSYAGTSGNTIYF.

The chain is built from TRBV6-8 and TRBJ2-2, with TRBD1 matching over 8 bases. Trimming took 6 bases from V and 5 from J; bases not matched to a gene: 2. CDR1 and CDR2 from the germline V gene are MNHGY and SAAAGT. This CDR3 has 13 residues. The CDR3 reads CASRQGGTGELFF. In nucleotides, the CDR3 is TGTGCCAGCAGACAGGGGGGAACCGGGGAGCTGTTTTTT.

The chain uses TRBV6-8 and TRBJ2-4; a possible D gene is TRBD1 (6 bases). The germline gives CDR1 MNHGY, CDR2 SAAAGT. This CDR3 is built from 15 residues. Trimming removed 5 bases from V and 0 bases from J, with 11 bases in between. In DNA form, the CDR3 reads TGTGCCAGCAGTCCCGGACAGCTAGCCAAAAACATTCAGTACTTC. This encodes CASSPGQLAKNIQYF.

In its sample, this clone was seen a few times. This chain connects TRBV5-1 to TRBJ2-3; TRBD1 matches at 10 bases. Germline V gene sequence: CDR1 SGHRS, CDR2 YFSETQ. This CDR3 is built from 16 residues. V dropped 3 bases and J dropped 1; count of bases not matched to a gene: 5. The CDR3 DNA is TGCGCCAGCAGCTGGGGACAGGGGTCGGGCACAGATACGCAGTATTTT. This sequence encodes CASSWGQGSGTDTQYF. Looking up the rest from reference TRBV5-1 and TRBJ2-3 gives the full variable domain: KAGVTQTPRYLIKTRGQQVTLSCSPISGHRSVSWYQQTPGQGLQFLFEYFSETQRNKGNFPGRFSGRQFSNSRSEMNVSTLELGDSALYLCASSWGQGSGTDTQYFGPGTRLTVL.

The chain is built from TRBV11-3 and TRBJ2-7; 11 bases line up with TRBD2. The J segment lost 2 bases and the V segment lost 5 bases, leaving 8 bases of the junction unmatched. There are 16 residues in the CDR3. Germline V lookup: CDR1 SGHNT, CDR2 YENEEA. The CDR3 sequence: CASSQVGTSGAYEQYF. CDR3 nucleotide sequence: TGTGCCAGCAGCCAAGTAGGGACTAGCGGTGCCTACGAGCAGTACTTC. Using reference TRBV11-3 and TRBJ2-7 for the parts outside the CDR3, the full variable domain is EAGVVQSPRYKIIEKKQPVAFWCNPISGHNTLYWYLQNLGQGPELLIRYENEEAVDDSQLPKDRFSAERLKGVDSTLKIQPAELGDSAVYLCASSQVGTSGAYEQYFGPGTRLTVT.

This clone has only a few counts. This chain joins TRBV6-8 and TRBJ1-4; possible D gene TRBD1, 5 bases. The germline V gene has CDR1 MNHGY and CDR2 SAAAGT. V dropped 7 bases and J dropped 7 bases, with 37 bases sitting between them. The CDR3 loop spans 21 amino acids. CDR3 bases: TGTGCCAGCACCCGTAATGGGGTGGGGCAGGCGATAATGTTCTCGGGTGAAAAACTGTTTTTT. It translates to CASTRNGVGQAIMFSGEKLFF.

This clone has a handful of counts. The chain links TRBV6-8 to TRBJ2-7; 8 positions match TRBD2. The V gene end was trimmed by 6 bases and the J gene end by 0 bases; junction bases not matched to a gene: 7. Germline loops: CDR1 MNHGY, CDR2 SAAAGT. The length of the CDR3 is 15 residues. In DNA, the CDR3 is TGTGCCAGCAGAGAAAGCGGGAGAGGCTCCTACGAGCAGTACTTC. Protein: CASRESGRGSYEQYF.

Only a few counts were recorded for this clone. The chain joins TRBV11-3 to TRBJ2-7, with 9 bases aligning to TRBD1. The V gene end was trimmed by 3 bases and the J gene end by 1 base; junction bases not matched to a gene: 4. There are 15 residues in the CDR3. Germline V lookup: CDR1 SGHNT, CDR2 YENEEA. The CDR3 loop reads CASSFTGGESYEQYF. The CDR3 bases are TGTGCCAGCAGCTTCACAGGGGGCGAATCCTACGAGCAGTACTTC.

Comments on this clone: This CDR3 is also generated by other DNA sequences in the sample. The genes are TRBV6-8 and TRBJ2-7; possibly TRBD1 for D (7 bases). The CDR3 has 14 amino acids. Trimming left V 5 bases short and J 1 base short, with 12 bases between. CDR1 is MNHGY and CDR2 is SAAAGT in the germline V gene. CDR3 sequence: CASSRQGGSYEQYF. In DNA, the CDR3 is TGTGCCAGCAGTCGACAGGGAGGTTCCTACGAGCAGTACTTC.

The chain employs TRBV19 and TRBJ2-7; D is perhaps TRBD1 (6 bases). Per the germline V gene, CDR1 is LNHDA and CDR2 is SQIVND (reference sequence). The CDR3 is 14 amino acids. V was pared by 5 bases and J by 1 base, with 12 bases between. Here the CDR3 reads CASSYGGQSYEQYF. The DNA for the CDR3 is TGTGCCAGTAGTTACGGTGGACAGTCCTACGAGCAGTACTTC.

V is TRBV19 and J is TRBJ2-5; 7 bases fit TRBD1. Germline loops: CDR1 LNHDA, CDR2 SQIVND (reference sequence). Trimming removed 4 bases from V and 5 bases from J; junction bases left unmatched: 7. The CDR3 runs 14 residues. The CDR3 loop is CASSTTGMVETQYF. CDR3 bases: TGTGCCAGTAGTACGACAGGGATGGTGGAGACCCAGTACTTC.

V usage is TRBV5-1 and J usage is TRBJ2-3; 7 bases line up with TRBD2. CDR3 length: 17 amino acids. Germline CDR1 is SGHRS and CDR2 is YFSETQ. V lost 0 bases, J lost 0 bases, and 7 bases stayed unmatched. CDR3 residues: CASSLARASGSTDTQYF. The CDR3 DNA reads as TGCGCCAGCAGCTTGGCTAGGGCTAGCGGTAGCACAGATACGCAGTATTTT.

The J gene is TRBJ1-1, the V gene TRBV18; unclear D gene. Germline values: CDR1 KGHSH, CDR2 LQKENI. V shed 4 bases and J shed 1 base, with 10 bases lying between them. The CDR3 covers 14 residues. For the CDR3, the DNA is TGTGCCAGCTCACGGTCTATAGAGAACACTGAAGCTTTCTTT. Its translation: CASSRSIENTEAFF.